This TCR beta chain was recorded in a study of cytotoxic CD8 clonotypes in ibrutinib-treated CLL (dated by TCRdb to the early 2020s). With respect to the entire study: The cohort was composed of about 10 relapsed/refractory and roughly 14 treatment-naive patients; IGHV unmutated status was identified in 17 patients. Responses were partial in around 24 patients and complete in 2; after median around 66 months follow-up, some 14 stayed in remission and around 12 progressed. Response samples were taken after a median of approximately a year on treatment, ranging from about 6 to 40 months. An average of around 250,000 productive templates and some 100,000 productive rearrangements was obtained per sample. Of the approximately 90 people in the trial, around 24 had longitudinal samples available. Cryopreserved peripheral blood mononuclear cells were obtained before treatment, at response, and at either sustained remission or disease progression. Every sample from remission and from progressive disease was obtained while the patients were still on ibrutinib. Summary of the overall study and its limitations: Baseline clonality was found to be higher than that of age-matched healthy donors and was strongly correlated with circulating CD8+ T-cell counts. Lymph node repertoires were not examined, and the timing of sampling was not matched between patients in sustained remission and those whose disease progressed. Clonality increased at ibrutinib response, stayed stable in sustained remission, and fell back toward baseline at progression. Public clonotypes were rare and either contracted or stayed stable during treatment, and the rise in clonality at ibrutinib response reflected the expansion of private clonotypes.

Clipping removes 0 bases from V and 7 bases from J, with 13 as the unmatched junction base count. The CDR3, from cysteine to phenylalanine, totals 18 residues. The sequence is cut down to CDR3 DNA, 54 bases in frame from base 1. From a lookup of the germline V gene, CDR1 and CDR2 are SGDLS and YYNGEE. A MiSeq instrument was used for deep resolution sequencing, which targeted depths ranging from 1 in 1 million up to 1 in 200,000 T cells, with coverage averaging 10x for each clonotype. The immunoSEQ hsTCRB Kit was used to generate the TCR beta libraries. As for the authors' bioinformatics: ImmunoSEQ Data Assistant and ImmunoSEQ Analyzer were used for data analysis, and V, D and J genes were assigned according to IMGT definitions. Clonality, with values ranging from 0 to 1, was calculated as one minus the normalized Shannon entropy of productive rearrangement frequencies. Only overrepresented clonotypes making up at least 0.05% of the repertoire of each patient were included in the public clonotype analysis. Repertoires from roughly 13 age-matched healthy donors in immuneACCESS were used as clonality controls. This is the immuneACCESS table as TCRdb keeps it, with only in-frame sequences that have V and J called. A part of the clones is gone; compared with another copy, unresolved V genes explain less than half, and the rest is unexplained. V and J calls plus clone size are reproduced from that table; the DNA served to infer D and trimming. For this sample the table gives more than 85,000 clones, of which roughly three quarters were detected only once. The top ten clones comprise about 26% of the sample.

For this clone: What antigen it recognizes has not been identified. Base-call qualities are not available, and no considerably larger clone is one nucleotide away.

The time point label, as the study defines it: roughly 2 years on ibrutinib. For TCR beta library preparation, roughly 2 micrograms of genomic DNA were isolated from cryopreserved PBMCs. High-throughput TCR beta sequencing was performed on longitudinal blood samples from CLL patients receiving ibrutinib monotherapy. The patients were enrolled in a single-center, open-label phase 2 trial of ibrutinib monotherapy. The receptor was isolated from a human donor with chronic lymphocytic leukemia. Sequencing was performed on PBMCs, taken after 24 months of ibrutinib treatment. The sequence links TRBV9 to TRBJ2-2, with 9 bases aligning to TRBD2. Here the CDR3 is given as CASSVVPSGKGGSGELFF. The sequenced DNA is TGTGCCAGCAGCGTAGTCCCTAGCGGGAAAGGAGGGAGCGGGGAGCTGTTTTTT.